This T cell receptor beta chain emerged from a study of cytomegalovirus exposure and HLA in healthy donors. Primers for the PCR totalled 60 Vbeta and 13 Jbeta. Libraries were prepared by immunoSEQ multiplex PCR; TCRdb keeps only in-frame clonotypes and omits some of them. The table records 100,000 or so clones, roughly 80% of them present only once. V lost 2 bases, J lost 6 bases, and 5 bases stayed unmatched. The CDR3 sequence is 15 residues long. Looked up from germline, CDR1 is SGHRS and CDR2 is YFSETQ. This rearrangement joins TRBV5-1 to TRBJ2-2; 9 bases are shared with TRBD2. The sequence derives from a man younger than 45 in good health and CMV-seropositive. Sequencing was performed on PBMCs. In DNA form, the CDR3 reads TGCGCCAGCAGCTTAGCGGGGGGAACAGCCGGGGAGCTGTTTTTT. Amino acids: CASSLAGGTAGELFF.